Included here is one TCR beta chain sequence, with context. Judged by its sample share, this clonotype qualifies as large (0.1 to 1%). This receptor's antigen is unknown. Per-base qualities were not stored, and no clone one base away is much larger. Trimmed from V: 1 base; trimmed from J: 7 bases; junction bases lacking a gene match: 6. CDR1 and CDR2, per the germline V gene (reference sequence), are DFQATT and SNEGSKA. The CDR3, cysteine through phenylalanine, is 15 amino acids long. Only the CDR3 region is kept as DNA, spanning 45 bases read in frame from base 1. This entry comes from a study (dated by TCRdb to about 2015). As for the study more broadly: The study examined whether tumor-infiltrating Tregs in breast cancer are drawn from blood Tregs or arise in situ by conversion from other CD4+ T cell subsets.

The investigation overall reported the following: The validation in the larger cohort was limited to a single TCR beta V-J rearrangement instead of whole repertoires. Tumor memory CD4+ T cell TCR gene usage was found to cluster with blood and lymph node memory CD4+ cells and with lymph node naive CD4+ cells. The greatest overlap of tumor-infiltrating Treg TCR alpha and beta sequences was observed with tumor naive CD4+ T cells, followed by blood naive CD4+ T cells.

Memory CD4+ T cells were isolated as CD4+CD45RO+CD25- cells. Tregs, naive and memory CD4+ T cells from tumor, blood and ipsilateral draining lymph nodes of five breast cancer patients underwent full-length TCR alpha and beta sequencing. Tumor tissue and lymph nodes obtained from ipsilateral axillary dissection were perfused with PBS, minced and then digested with collagenase I and hyaluronidase. FACS confirmed that the sorted cell populations were more than 90% pure. Amplification of full-length TCR variable regions was done by 5' RACE PCR using constant-region reverse primers, and this step was followed by semi-nested PCR with Nested Universal Primer A. The ReliaPrep RNA Cell Miniprep System was used to extract total RNA, which was then reverse transcribed into 5'RACE-ready cDNA with the SMARTer RACE 5'/3' Kit. Multiplex adaptors were used to barcode full-length TCR alpha and beta libraries, and the barcoded libraries were sequenced on an Illumina MiSeq. On the authors' methods: For each of nine subset-tissue groups, sequencing data from the five patients were pooled, and the groups were then compared using unsupervised clustering of TCR gene usage. The Morisita-Horn index, with shared sequences weighted by their contribution to each repertoire, was used to calculate repertoire similarity. Clones were called with MiXCR by TCRdb after fastp trimmed the public reads at Q25, and only in-frame beta chains were retained. Duplicate CDR3 protein sequences are folded into a single record with the most common DNA and genes. The V and J calls here are based on TCRdb, not the publication. Within this sample are 8,500 to 9,500 distinct CDR3 sequences, with roughly 60% of them counted one time only. The ten largest account for roughly 5.7% of the sample.

The rearrangement joined TRBV20-1 to TRBJ1-6; 8 of the junction bases match TRBD1. This TCR was sampled from a female donor with breast cancer. The specimen was tumor-infiltrating memory CD4+ T cells sorted from the breast tumor. The intended sense of this specimen's cell subset or site label: memory CD4+ T cells, CD4+CD45RO+CD25-. The nucleotide sequence reads TGCAGTGCTAGAGTAGGACAGGGACGGAATTCACCCCTCCACTTT. It codes for CSARVGQGRNSPLHF.